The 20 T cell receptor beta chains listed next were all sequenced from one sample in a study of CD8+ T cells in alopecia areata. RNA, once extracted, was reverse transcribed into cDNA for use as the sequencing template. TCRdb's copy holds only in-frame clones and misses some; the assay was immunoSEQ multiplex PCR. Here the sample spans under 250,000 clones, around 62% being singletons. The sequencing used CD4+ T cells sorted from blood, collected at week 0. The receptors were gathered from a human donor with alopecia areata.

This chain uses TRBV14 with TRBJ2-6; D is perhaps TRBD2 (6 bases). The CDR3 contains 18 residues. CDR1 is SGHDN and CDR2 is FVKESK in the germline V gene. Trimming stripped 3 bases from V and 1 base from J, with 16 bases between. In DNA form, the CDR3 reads TGTGCCAGCAGCCACGGGACTCGGAGGTGGTCTGGGGCCAACGTCCTGACTTTC. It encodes CASSHGTRRWSGANVLTF.

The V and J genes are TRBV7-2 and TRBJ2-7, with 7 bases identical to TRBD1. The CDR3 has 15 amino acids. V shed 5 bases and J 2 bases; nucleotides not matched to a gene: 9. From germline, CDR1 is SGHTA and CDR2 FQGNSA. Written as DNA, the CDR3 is TGTGCCAGCAGCCCGTTCTGGGACAGAGCCTACGAGCAGTACTTC. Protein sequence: CASSPFWDRAYEQYF.

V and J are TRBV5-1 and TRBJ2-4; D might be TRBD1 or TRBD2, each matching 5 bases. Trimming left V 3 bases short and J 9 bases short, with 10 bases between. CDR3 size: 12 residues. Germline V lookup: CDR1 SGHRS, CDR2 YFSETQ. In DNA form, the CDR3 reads TGCGCCAGCAGCTCGGGACGAGGCATTCAGTACTTC. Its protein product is CASSSGRGIQYF.

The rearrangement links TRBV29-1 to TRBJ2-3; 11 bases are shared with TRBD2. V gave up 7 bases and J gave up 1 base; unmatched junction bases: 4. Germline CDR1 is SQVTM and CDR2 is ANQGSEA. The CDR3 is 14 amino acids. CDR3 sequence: CSAATSGGTDTQYF. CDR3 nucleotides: TGCAGCGCCGCGACTAGCGGGGGCACAGATACGCAGTATTTT.

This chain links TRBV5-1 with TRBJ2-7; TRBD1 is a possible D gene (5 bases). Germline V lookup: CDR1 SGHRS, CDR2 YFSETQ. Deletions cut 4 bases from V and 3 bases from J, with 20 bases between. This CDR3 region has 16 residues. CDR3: CASSPGHGSLNYEQYF. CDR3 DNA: TGCGCCAGCAGCCCCGGACACGGATCCCTAAACTACGAGCAGTACTTC.

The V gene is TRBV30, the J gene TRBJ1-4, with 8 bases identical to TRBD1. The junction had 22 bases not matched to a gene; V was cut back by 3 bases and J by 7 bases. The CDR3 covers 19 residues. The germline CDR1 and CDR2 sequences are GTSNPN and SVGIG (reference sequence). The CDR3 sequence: CAWSHPLQGAYGVSEKLFF. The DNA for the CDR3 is TGTGCCTGGAGCCACCCACTCCAGGGGGCGTATGGAGTAAGTGAAAAACTGTTTTTT.

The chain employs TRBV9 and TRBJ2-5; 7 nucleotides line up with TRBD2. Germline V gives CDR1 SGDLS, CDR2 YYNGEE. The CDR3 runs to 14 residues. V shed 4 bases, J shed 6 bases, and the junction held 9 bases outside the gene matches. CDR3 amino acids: CASSPTSPRQTQYF. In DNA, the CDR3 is TGTGCCAGCAGCCCGACTAGCCCGAGACAGACCCAGTACTTC. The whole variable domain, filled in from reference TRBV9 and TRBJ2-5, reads DSGVTQTPKHLITATGQRVTLRCSPRSGDLSVYWYQQSLDQGLQFLIQYYNGEERAKGNILERFSAQQFPDLHSELNLSSLELGDSALYFCASSPTSPRQTQYFGPGTRLLVL.

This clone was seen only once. The CDR3 bases are TGCAGCGGGGGACTAGGGGAGACCCAGTACTTC. It yields the protein CSGGLGETQYF. The chain links TRBV29-1 to TRBJ2-5; 8 bases match TRBD2. CDR1 and CDR2 from the germline V gene are SQVTM and ANQGSEA. The CDR3 is 11 residues long. V was clipped by 7 bases and J by 5 bases; unmatched bases: 3. Full variable domain (missing parts from reference TRBV29-1 and TRBJ2-5): SAVISQKPSRDICQRGTSLTIQCQVDSQVTMMFWYRQQPGQSLTLIATANQGSEATYESGFVIDKFPISRPNLTFSTLTVSNMSPEDSSIYLCSGGLGETQYFGPGTRLLVL.

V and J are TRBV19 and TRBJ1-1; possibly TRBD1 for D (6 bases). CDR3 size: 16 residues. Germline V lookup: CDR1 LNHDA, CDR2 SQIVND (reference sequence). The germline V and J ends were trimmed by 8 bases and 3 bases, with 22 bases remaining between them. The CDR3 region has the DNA TGTGCCAGTGGACAGTATGGTAGGGGTGGAGACACTGAAGCTTTCTTT. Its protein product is CASGQYGRGGDTEAFF.

The CDR3 spells CASTSNERNTEAFF. CDR3 coding DNA: TGTGCCAGCACCTCCAATGAGAGGAACACTGAAGCTTTCTTT. This chain joins TRBV7-9 and TRBJ1-1; no clear D gene. The CDR3 spans 14 residues. V gave up 7 bases and J gave up 1 base, with 13 bases separating them. Germline CDR1 is SEHNR and CDR2 is FQNEAQ (reference sequence).

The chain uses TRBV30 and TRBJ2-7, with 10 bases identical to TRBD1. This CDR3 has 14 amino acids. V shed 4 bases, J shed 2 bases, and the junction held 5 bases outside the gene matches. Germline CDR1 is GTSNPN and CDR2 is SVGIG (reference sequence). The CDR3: CAWTGQGEAYEQYF. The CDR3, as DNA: TGTGCCTGGACCGGACAGGGGGAGGCCTACGAGCAGTACTTC.

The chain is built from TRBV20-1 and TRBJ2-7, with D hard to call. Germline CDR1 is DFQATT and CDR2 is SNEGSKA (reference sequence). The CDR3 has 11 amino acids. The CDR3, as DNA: TGCAGCGCCCCAACGAACTACGAGCAGTACTTC. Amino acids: CSAPTNYEQYF.

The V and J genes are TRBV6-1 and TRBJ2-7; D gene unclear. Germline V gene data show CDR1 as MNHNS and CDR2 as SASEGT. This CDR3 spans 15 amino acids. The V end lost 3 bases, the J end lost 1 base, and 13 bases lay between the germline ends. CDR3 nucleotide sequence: TGTGCCAGCAGTGAGTCCCACTGGCGATCCTACGAGCAGTACTTC. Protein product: CASSESHWRSYEQYF.

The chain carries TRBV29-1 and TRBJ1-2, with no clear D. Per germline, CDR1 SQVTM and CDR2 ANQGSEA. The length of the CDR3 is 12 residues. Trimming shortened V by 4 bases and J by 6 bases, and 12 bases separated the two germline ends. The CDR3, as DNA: TGCAGCGTTGGTCAGAACGATAATGGCTACACCTTC. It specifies CSVGQNDNGYTF.

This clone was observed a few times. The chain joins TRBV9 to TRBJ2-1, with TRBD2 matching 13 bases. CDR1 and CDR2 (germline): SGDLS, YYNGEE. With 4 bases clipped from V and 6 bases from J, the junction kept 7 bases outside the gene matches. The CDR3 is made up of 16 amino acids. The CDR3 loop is CASSMTGTSGANEQFF. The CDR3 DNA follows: TGTGCCAGCAGCATGACCGGGACTAGCGGGGCCAATGAGCAGTTCTTC.

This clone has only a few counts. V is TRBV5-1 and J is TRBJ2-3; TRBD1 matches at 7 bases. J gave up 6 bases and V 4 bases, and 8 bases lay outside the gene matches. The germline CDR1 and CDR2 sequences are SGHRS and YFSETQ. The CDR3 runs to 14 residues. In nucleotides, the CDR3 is TGCGCCAGCAGCCTCAACAGGGGAAGGGATACGCAGTATTTT. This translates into CASSLNRGRDTQYF.

The CDR3 DNA follows: TGTGCCAGCAGCCAAGACTACTTCGGTGGCTACACCTTC. Encoded protein: CASSQDYFGGYTF. V and J are TRBV4-2 and TRBJ1-2; D not resolved. Germline V CDR1 and CDR2: LGHNA, YNFKEQ. V dropped 0 bases and J dropped 7 bases, with 9 bases sitting between them. The CDR3 has 13 amino acids.

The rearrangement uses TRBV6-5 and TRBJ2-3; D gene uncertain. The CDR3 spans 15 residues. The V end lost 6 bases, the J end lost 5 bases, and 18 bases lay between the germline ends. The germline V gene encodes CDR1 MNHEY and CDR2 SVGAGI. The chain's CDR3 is CASSHQNPVEDTQYF. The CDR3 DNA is TGTGCCAGCAGCCACCAAAATCCCGTCGAAGATACGCAGTATTTT.

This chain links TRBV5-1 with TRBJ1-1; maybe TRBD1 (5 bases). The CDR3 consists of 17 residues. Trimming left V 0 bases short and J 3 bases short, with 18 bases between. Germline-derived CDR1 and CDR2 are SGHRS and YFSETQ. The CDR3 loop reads CASSLDFRGGGDTEAFF. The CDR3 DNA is TGCGCCAGCAGCTTGGATTTTAGGGGTGGAGGCGACACTGAAGCTTTCTTT.

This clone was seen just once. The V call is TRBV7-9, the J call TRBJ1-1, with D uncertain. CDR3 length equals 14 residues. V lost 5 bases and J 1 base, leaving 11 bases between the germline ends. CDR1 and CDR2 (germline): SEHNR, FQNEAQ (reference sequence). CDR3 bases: TGTGCCAGCAGCCCCGATTGGGGGAACACTGAAGCTTTCTTT. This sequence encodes CASSPDWGNTEAFF.